This T cell receptor beta chain originates from a study of response to subunit inactivated influenza vaccine. Study-wide findings and caveats: Every seasonal influenza vaccination brings in few new T cells, the authors suggested.

The V end lost 3 bases, the J end lost 4 bases, and 12 bases lay between the germline ends. CDR1 is MGHRA, CDR2 YSYEKL, per germline. The CDR3 runs to 14 residues. TCRdb independently ran MiXCR on the RT-PCR reads; one entry per CDR3 protein. Of hundreds of thousands of distinct CDR3 sequences listed, approximately 15% are singletons. This clonotype occurred a few times. Its cognate antigen is unknown. The clonotype was recovered from a man aged 45 to 65 who received an inactivated influenza vaccine. The chain recombines TRBV4-1 with TRBJ1-1; D remains unclear. The source was PBMCs from blood, collected around 15 days before vaccination. The CDR3 region is CASSQSVGGTEAFF. The CDR3 coding sequence is TGCGCCAGCAGCCAGTCGGTTGGTGGCACTGAAGCTTTCTTT.